This T cell receptor (beta chain) was sequenced during a study of beta chain features in type 1 diabetes. For the study at large: Patients did not differ from healthy donors in age, gender or cell yield. Study-level results: In type 1 diabetes patients, VDJ junctions had fewer insertions; deletions at these junctions were more frequent. Among patients with Type 1 diabetes, TCRB CDR3s were moderately but significantly shorter in every one of the four CD4+ subsets.

Sequenced material consisted of expressed TCRB transcripts (all of the isolated RNA was reverse transcribed). The data were produced by immunoSEQ multiplex PCR, yet TCRdb's version contains in-frame clones alone and is incomplete. The table lists hundreds of thousands of clones, around an eighth of them singletons. The CDR3 is 14 amino acids. Germline CDR1 and CDR2: SGHVS and FNYEAQ. Trimming shortened V by 3 bases and J by 2 bases, and 11 bases separated the two germline ends. Remarks on this clone: The antigen is not known.

The genes are TRBV7-6 and TRBJ2-7; tentatively, D is TRBD2 (5 bases). Sequenced: naive CD4+ T cells from blood. The receptor comes from a man aged 18 to 29 with type 1 diabetes. CDR3 nucleotide sequence: TGTGCCAGCAGCTTGGCCGACGGGGCCTACGAGCAGTACTTC. It codes for CASSLADGAYEQYF.